The clone carrying this TCR beta chain came up a few times. The antigen is unknown. Primed by a sample-barcoded 5' primer and a J-beta primer mix, a second PCR proceeded for 7 to 11 cycles. TCRdb processed the 5' RACE reads anew with MiXCR; each CDR3 protein has one entry. The sample shows some 1,500,000 distinct CDR3 sequences, 42% of them seen only once. The sample belongs to a study of blood T cells in healthy people across ages. CDR1 KGHSH and CDR2 LQKENI come from the germline V gene. CDR3 length: 14 amino acids. V gave up 1 base and J gave up 6 bases, with 11 bases separating them. Study observations and caveats: The fall in TCR beta diversity per million T cells was roughly linear with age.

The sequence was collected from a woman aged 18-35 years in good health. The sequenced material came from blood. The rearrangement uses TRBV18 and TRBJ2-3, with a weak D call TRBD1 (5 bases). The CDR3 region is CASSPQGLRDTQYF. The DNA of the CDR3 is TGTGCCAGCTCACCACAGGGGTTACGGGATACGCAGTATTTT. Supplemented by reference TRBV18 and TRBJ2-3, the full variable domain reads NAGVMQNPRHLVRRRGQEARLRCSPMKGHSHVYWYRQLPEEGLKFMVYLQKENIIDESGMPKERFSAEFPKEGPSILRIQQVVRGDSAAYFCASSPQGLRDTQYFGPGTRLTVL.